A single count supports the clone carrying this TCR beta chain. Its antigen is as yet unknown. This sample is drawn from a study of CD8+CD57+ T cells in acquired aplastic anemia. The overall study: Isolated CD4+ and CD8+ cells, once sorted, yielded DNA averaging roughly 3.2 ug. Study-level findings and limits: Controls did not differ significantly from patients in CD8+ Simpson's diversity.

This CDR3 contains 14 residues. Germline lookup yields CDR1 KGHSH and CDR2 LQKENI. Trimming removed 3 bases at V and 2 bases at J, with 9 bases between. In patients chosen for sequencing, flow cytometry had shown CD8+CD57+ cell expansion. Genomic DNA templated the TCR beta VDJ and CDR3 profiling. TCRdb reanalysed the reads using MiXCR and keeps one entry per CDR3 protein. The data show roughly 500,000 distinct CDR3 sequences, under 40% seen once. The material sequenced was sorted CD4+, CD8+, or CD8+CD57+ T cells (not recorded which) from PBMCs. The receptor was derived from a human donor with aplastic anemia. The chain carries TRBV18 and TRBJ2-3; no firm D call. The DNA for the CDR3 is TGTGCCAGCTCACCGTCAGCCCTCACAGATACGCAGTATTTT. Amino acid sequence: CASSPSALTDTQYF. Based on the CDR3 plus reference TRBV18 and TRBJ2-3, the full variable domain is NAGVMQNPRHLVRRRGQEARLRCSPMKGHSHVYWYRQLPEEGLKFMVYLQKENIIDESGMPKERFSAEFPKEGPSILRIQQVVRGDSAAYFCASSPSALTDTQYFGPGTRLTVL.